This T cell receptor (beta chain) was observed in a study of human T cells and chemical hapten exposure. Overall study: Small discrepancies in pooled library volume mainly accounted for the varying TCR yields per sample.

Noted time point: pre-sensitization, week 0. Treatment specified: therapeutic diphenylcyclopropenone sensitization with weekly scalp DPC. V gave up 0 bases and J gave up 1 base, with 11 bases separating them. CDR3 size: 15 residues. The germline CDR1 and CDR2 sequences are SGHRS and YFSETQ. In the source study's methods: From around 20,000 to 690,000 TCRs were found per sample, with a median of about 96,000. A single record per CDR3 protein comes from TCRdb applying MiXCR to the RACE reads. The V and J calls and clone size come from TCRdb's table, not from the authors' own analysis. The sample holds under 300,000 distinct CDR3 sequences, approximately 7.5% seen once. Points from the study as a whole: There was a positive correlation between PT1 expanded TCR counts and patch test score.

In this sample, this clonotype turned up many times. The antigen is unknown. The chain links TRBV5-1 to TRBJ2-7; a possible D gene is TRBD1 (6 bases). The source material was whole blood, sampled in connection with sensitization to the hapten diphenylcyclopropenone (DPC). The source is a man in his late teens or twenties with alopecia areata. Some clones in this sample may be carry-over from other donors' samples. The CDR3 is CASSLAAGDSYEQYF. The CDR3 DNA is TGCGCCAGCAGCTTGGCGGCAGGGGATTCCTACGAGCAGTACTTC.